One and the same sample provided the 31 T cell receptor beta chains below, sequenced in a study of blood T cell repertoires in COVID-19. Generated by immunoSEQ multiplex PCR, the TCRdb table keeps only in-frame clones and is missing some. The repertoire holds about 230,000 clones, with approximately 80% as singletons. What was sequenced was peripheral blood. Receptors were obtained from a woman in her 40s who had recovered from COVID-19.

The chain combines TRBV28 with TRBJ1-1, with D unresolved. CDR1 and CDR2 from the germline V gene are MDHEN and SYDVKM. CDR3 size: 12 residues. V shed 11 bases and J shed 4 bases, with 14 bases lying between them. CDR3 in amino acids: CACRREFTEAFF. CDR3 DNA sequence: TGTGCCTGTAGGCGGGAATTCACTGAAGCTTTCTTT.

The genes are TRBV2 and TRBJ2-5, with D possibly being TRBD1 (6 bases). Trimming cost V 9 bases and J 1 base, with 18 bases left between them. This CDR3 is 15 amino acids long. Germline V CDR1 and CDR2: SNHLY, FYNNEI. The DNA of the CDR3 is TGTGCCAGTACAGACCTCAGGGGTGGCCAAGAGACCCAGTACTTC. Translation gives CASTDLRGGQETQYF.

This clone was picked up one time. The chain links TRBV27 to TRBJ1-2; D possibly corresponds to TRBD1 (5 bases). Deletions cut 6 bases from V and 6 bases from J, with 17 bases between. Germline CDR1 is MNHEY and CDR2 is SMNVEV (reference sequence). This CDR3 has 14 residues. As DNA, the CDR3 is TGTGCCAGCAGCCCTACGGGCAGGGAGGATGGCTACACCTTC. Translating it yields CASSPTGREDGYTF.

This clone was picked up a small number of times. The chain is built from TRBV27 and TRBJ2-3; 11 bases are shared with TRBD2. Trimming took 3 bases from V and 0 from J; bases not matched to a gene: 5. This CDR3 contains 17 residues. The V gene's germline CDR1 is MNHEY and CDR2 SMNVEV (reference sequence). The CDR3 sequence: CASSFLTSGASTDTQYF. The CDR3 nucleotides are TGTGCCAGCAGTTTCTTGACTAGCGGGGCGAGCACAGATACGCAGTATTTT.

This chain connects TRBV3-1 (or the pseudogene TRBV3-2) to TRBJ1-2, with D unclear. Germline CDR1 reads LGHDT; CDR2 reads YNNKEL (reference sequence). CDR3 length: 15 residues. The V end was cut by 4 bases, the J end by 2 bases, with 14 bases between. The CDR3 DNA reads TGTGCCAGCAGCCCCTTTTTCCAGTCAAACTATGGCTACACCTTC. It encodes CASSPFFQSNYGYTF.

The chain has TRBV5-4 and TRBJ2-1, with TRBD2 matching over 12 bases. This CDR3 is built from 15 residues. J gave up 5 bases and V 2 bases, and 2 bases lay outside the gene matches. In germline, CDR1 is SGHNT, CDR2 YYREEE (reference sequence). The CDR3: CASSFPSGGDNEQFF. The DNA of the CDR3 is TGTGCCAGCAGCTTTCCTAGCGGGGGGGACAATGAGCAGTTCTTC. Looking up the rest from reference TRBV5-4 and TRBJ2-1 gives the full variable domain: ETGVTQSPTHLIKTRGQQVTLRCSSQSGHNTVSWYQQALGQGPQFIFQYYREEENGRGNFPPRFSGLQFPNYSSELNVNALELDDSALYLCASSFPSGGDNEQFFGPGTRLTVL.

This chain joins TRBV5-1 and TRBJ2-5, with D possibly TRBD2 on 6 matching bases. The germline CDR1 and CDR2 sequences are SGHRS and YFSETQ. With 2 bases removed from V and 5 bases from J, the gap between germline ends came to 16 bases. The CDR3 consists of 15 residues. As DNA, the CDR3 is TGCGCCAGCAGCTTTGGGGCTAGCGACGTTGAGACCCAGTACTTC. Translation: CASSFGASDVETQYF.

The CDR3, as DNA: TGTGCCAGCTCACCGGGGACAGGGGAGGGCAATGAGCAGTTCTTC. This gives the protein CASSPGTGEGNEQFF. The gene calls are TRBV18 and TRBJ2-1, with TRBD1 matching 10 bases. In germline, CDR1 is KGHSH, CDR2 LQKENI. J gave up 6 bases and V 3 bases, and 5 bases lay outside the gene matches. This CDR3 is built from 15 residues.

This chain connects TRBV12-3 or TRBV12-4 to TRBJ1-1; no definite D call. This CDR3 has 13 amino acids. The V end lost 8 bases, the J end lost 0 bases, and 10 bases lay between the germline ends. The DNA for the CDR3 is TGTGCCAGCGATACCGGTTTGAACACTGAAGCTTTCTTT. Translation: CASDTGLNTEAFF.

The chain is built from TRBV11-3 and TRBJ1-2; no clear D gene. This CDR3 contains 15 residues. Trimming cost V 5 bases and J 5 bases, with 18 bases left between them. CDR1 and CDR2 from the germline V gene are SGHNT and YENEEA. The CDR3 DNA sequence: TGTGCCAGCAGCCCGCCAGACACCGTAACTTATGGCTACACCTTC. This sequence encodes CASSPPDTVTYGYTF.

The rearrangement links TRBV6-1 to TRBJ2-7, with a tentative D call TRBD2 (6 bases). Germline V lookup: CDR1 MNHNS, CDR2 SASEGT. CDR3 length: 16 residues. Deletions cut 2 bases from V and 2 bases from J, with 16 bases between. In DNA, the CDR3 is TGTGCCAGCAGTGAAAACATAGCGGTCTTTACCTACGAGCAGTACTTC. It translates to CASSENIAVFTYEQYF.

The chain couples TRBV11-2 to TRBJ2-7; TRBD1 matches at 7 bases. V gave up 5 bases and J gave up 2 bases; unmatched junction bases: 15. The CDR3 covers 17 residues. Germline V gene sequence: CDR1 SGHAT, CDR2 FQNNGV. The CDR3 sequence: CASSPIKVRDRAYEQYF. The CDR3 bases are TGTGCCAGCAGCCCAATTAAGGTCCGGGACAGAGCCTACGAGCAGTACTTC.

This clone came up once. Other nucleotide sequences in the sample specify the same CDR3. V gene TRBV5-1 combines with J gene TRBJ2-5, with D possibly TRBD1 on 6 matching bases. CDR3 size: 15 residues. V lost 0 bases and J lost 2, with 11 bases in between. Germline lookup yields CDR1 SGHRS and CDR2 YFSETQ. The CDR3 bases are TGCGCCAGCAGCTTGGGGGCAGGGGAACAAGAGACCCAGTACTTC. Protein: CASSLGAGEQETQYF.

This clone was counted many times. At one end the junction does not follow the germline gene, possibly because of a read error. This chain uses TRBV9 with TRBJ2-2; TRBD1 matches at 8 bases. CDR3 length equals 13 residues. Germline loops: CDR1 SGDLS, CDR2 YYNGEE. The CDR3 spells CATSSGTGEELFF. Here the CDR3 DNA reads TGTGCCACCAGCTCCGGGACAGGCGAGGAGCTGTTTTTT. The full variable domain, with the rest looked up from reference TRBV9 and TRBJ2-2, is DSGVTQTPKHLITATGQRVTLRCSPRSGDLSVYWYQQSLDQGLQFLIQYYNGEERAKGNILERFSAQQFPDLHSELNLSSLELGDSALYFCATSSGTGEELFFGEGSRLTVL.

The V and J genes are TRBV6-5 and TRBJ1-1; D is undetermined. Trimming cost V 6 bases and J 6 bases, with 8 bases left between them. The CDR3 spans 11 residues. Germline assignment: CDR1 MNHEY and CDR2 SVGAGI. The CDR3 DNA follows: TGTGCCAGCAGCCGGAGGGCTGAAGCTTTCTTT. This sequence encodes CASSRRAEAFF.

CDR3 sequence: CASSLSETRETQYF. The CDR3 DNA follows: TGTGCCAGCAGCTTATCCGAAACTAGAGAGACCCAGTACTTC. The chain is built from TRBV7-8 and TRBJ2-5, with a tentative D call TRBD2 (5 bases). Trimming removed 2 bases at V and 4 bases at J, with 11 bases between. CDR1 is SGHVS and CDR2 is FQNEAQ in the germline V gene. CDR3 length: 14 amino acids. Variable domain in full (rest from reference TRBV7-8 and TRBJ2-5): GAGVSQSPRYKVAKRGQDVALRCDPISGHVSLFWYQQALGQGPEFLTYFQNEAQLDKSGLPSDRFFAERPEGSVSTLKIQRTQQEDSAVYLCASSLSETRETQYFGPGTRLLVL.

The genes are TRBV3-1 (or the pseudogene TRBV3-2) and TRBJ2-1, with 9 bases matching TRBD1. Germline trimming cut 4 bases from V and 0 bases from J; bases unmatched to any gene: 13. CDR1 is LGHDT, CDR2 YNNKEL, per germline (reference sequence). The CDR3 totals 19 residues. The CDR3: CASSLRTGEGFSSYNEQFF. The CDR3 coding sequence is TGTGCCAGCAGCCTCCGGACAGGGGAAGGTTTTAGCTCCTACAATGAGCAGTTCTTC.

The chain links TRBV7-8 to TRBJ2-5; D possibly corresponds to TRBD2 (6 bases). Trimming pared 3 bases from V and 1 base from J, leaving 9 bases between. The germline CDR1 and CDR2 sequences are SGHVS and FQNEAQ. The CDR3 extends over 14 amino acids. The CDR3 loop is CASSLGTFQETQYF. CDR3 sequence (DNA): TGTGCCAGCAGCTTGGGGACTTTCCAAGAGACCCAGTACTTC.

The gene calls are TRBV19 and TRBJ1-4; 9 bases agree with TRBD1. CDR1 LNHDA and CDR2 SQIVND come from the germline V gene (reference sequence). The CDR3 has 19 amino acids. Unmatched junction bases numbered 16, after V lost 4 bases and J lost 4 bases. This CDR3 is CASSKRTGTGMFGNEKLFF. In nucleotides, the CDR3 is TGTGCCAGTAGTAAGAGAACCGGGACAGGGATGTTCGGTAATGAAAAACTGTTTTTT.

CDR3: CASSLSTHQETQYF. DNA of the CDR3: TGTGCCAGCAGCTTGTCAACTCACCAAGAGACCCAGTACTTC. This chain uses TRBV7-2 with TRBJ2-5; D gene ambiguous. Germline CDR1 SGHTA, CDR2 FQGNSA. The V gene lost 3 bases and the J gene lost 0 bases, with 8 bases spanning the gap. The CDR3 spans 14 residues.

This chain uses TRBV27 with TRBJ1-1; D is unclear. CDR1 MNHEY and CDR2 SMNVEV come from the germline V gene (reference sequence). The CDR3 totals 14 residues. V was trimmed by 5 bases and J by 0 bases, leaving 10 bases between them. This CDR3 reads CASSRGAMNTEAFF. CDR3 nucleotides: TGTGCCAGCAGTCGAGGAGCTATGAACACTGAAGCTTTCTTT.

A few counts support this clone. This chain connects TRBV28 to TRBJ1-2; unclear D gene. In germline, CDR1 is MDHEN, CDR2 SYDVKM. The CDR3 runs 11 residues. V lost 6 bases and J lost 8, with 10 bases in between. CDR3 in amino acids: CASSDYWGYTF. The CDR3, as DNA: TGTGCCAGCAGCGACTACTGGGGCTACACCTTC.

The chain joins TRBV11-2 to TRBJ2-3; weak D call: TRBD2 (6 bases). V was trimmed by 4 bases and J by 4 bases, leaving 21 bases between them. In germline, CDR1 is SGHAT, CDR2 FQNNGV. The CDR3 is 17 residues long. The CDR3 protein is CASSSMGLWDKADTQYF. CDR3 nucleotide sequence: TGTGCCAGCAGCTCCATGGGACTCTGGGATAAAGCAGATACGCAGTATTTT.

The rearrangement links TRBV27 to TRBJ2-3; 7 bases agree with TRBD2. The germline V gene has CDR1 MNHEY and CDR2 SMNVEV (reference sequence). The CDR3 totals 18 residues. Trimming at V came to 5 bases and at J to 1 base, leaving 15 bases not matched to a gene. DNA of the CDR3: TGTGCCAGCAGTCTCAGGACCCCCGCTAGCGGTGGCACAGATACGCAGTATTTT. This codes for CASSLRTPASGGTDTQYF.

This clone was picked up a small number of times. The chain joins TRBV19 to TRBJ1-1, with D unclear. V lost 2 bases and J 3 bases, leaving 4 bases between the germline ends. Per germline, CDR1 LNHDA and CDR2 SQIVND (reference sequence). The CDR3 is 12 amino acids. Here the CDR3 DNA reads TGTGCCAGTAGTATACCGTACACTGAAGCTTTCTTT. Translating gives CASSIPYTEAFF.

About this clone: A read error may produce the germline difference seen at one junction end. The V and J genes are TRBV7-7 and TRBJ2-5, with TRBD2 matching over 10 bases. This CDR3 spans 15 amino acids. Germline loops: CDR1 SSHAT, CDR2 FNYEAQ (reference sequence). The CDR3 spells CASSLGLAEPETQYF. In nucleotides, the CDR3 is TGTGCTAGCAGTCTCGGACTAGCGGAGCCAGAGACCCAGTACTTC.

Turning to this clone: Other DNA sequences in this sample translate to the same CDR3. In DNA, the CDR3 is TGTGCCAGCAGCTTAGGGAGTGGCGAAGCTTTCTTT. As protein: CASSLGSGEAFF. The V gene is TRBV7-2, the J gene TRBJ1-1; the D is unclear. Looked up from germline, CDR1 is SGHTA and CDR2 is FQGNSA. The CDR3 has 12 residues. Deletions cut 1 base from V and 8 bases from J, with 8 bases between. Full variable domain (remainder filled in from reference TRBV7-2 and TRBJ1-1): GAGVSQSPSNKVTEKGKDVELRCDPISGHTALYWYRQSLGQGLEFLIYFQGNSAPDKSGLPSDRFSAERTGGSVSTLTIQRTQQEDSAVYLCASSLGSGEAFFGQGTRLTVV.

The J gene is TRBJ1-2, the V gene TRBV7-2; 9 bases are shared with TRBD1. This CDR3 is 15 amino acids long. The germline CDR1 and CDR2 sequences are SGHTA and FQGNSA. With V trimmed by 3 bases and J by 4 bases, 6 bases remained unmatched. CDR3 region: CASSFPGTGRYGYTF. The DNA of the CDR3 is TGTGCCAGCAGCTTCCCCGGGACAGGGCGCTATGGCTACACCTTC.

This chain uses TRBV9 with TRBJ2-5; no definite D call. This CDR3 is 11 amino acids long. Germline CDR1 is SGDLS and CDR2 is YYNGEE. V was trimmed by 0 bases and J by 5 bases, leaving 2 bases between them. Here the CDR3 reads CASSVAETQYF. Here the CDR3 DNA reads TGTGCCAGCAGCGTAGCGGAGACCCAGTACTTC. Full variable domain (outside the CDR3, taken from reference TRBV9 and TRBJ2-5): DSGVTQTPKHLITATGQRVTLRCSPRSGDLSVYWYQQSLDQGLQFLIQYYNGEERAKGNILERFSAQQFPDLHSELNLSSLELGDSALYFCASSVAETQYFGPGTRLLVL.

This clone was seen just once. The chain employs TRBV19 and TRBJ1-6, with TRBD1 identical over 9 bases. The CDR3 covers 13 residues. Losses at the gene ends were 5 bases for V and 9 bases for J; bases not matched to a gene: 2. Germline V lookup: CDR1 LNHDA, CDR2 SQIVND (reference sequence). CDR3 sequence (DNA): TGTGCCAGTAGTGCGGACAGGGGTTCACCCCTCCACTTT. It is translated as CASSADRGSPLHF.

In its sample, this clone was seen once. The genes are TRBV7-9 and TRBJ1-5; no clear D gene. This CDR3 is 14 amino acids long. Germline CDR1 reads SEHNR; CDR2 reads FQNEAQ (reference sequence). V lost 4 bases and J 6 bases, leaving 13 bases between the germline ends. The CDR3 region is CASSYSGDGQPQHF. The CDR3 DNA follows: TGTGCCAGCAGCTATAGCGGGGATGGTCAGCCCCAGCATTTT.